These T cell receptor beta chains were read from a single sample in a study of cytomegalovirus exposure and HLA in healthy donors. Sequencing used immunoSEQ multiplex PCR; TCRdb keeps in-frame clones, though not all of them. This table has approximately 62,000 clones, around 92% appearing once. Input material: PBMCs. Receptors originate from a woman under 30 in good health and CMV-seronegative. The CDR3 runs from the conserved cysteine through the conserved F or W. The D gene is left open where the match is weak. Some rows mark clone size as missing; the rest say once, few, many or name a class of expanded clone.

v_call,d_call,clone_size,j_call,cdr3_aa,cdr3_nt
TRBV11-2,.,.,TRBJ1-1,CAAGGSPNTEAFF,TGTGCCGCGGGGGGGAGTCCGAACACTGAAGCTTTCTTT
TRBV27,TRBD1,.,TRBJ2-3,CASSSGQGADTQYF,TGTGCCAGCAGTTCGGGACAGGGTGCAGATACGCAGTATTTT
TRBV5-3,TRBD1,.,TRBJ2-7,CARSLRDRPAYEQYF,TGTGCCAGAAGCTTGAGGGACAGGCCGGCCTACGAGCAGTACTTC
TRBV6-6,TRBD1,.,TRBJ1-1,CARGTGGTEAFF,TGTGCCAGGGGCACAGGGGGAACTGAAGCTTTCTTT
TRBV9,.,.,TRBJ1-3,CASSVAGRSSGNTIYF,TGTGCCAGCAGCGTCGCAGGCAGATCCTCTGGAAACACCATATATTTT
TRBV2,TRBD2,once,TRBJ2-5,CASSLTSGGWETQYF,TGTGCCAGCAGTTTGACTAGCGGGGGTTGGGAGACCCAGTACTTC
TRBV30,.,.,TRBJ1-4,CAWARNSEKLFF,TGTGCCTGGGCCCGTAACAGTGAAAAACTGTTTTTT
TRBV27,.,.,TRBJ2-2,CASSLSSRGFTGELFF,TGTGCCAGCAGTTTATCATCGCGGGGTTTCACCGGGGAGCTGTTTTTT
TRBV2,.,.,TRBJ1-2,CASSLARGVDLTGGYTF,TGTGCCAGCAGCCTAGCGCGGGGGGTCGACCTCACCGGGGGCTACACCTTC
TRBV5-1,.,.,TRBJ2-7,CASSRGTEPMTTYEQYF,TGCGCCAGCAGCCGGGGGACAGAACCAATGACAACCTACGAGCAGTACTTC
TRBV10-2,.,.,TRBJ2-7,CASSEAEVREVPDEQYF,TGCGCCAGCAGTGAGGCGGAGGTTAGGGAAGTCCCGGACGAGCAGTACTTC
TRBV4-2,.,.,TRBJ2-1,CASSQNYPPGSHEQFF,TGTGCCAGCAGCCAAAACTACCCCCCCGGGTCCCATGAGCAGTTCTTC
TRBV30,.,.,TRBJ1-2,CAWSVEYRSHYGYTF,TGTGCCTGGAGTGTCGAGTACAGGTCCCACTATGGCTACACCTTC
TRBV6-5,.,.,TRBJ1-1,CASSYSAGNTEAFF,TGTGCCAGCAGTTACTCAGCAGGTAACACTGAAGCTTTCTTT
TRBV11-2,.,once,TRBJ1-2,CASSLDNNNGYTF,TGTGCCAGCAGCTTAGATAACAACAACGGCTACACCTTC
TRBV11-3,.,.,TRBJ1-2,CASSLSGNDGYTF,TGTGCCAGCAGCTTATCAGGAAACGATGGCTACACCTTC
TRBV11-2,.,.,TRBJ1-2,CASSSGMGLGYTF,TGTGCCAGCAGCTCGGGGATGGGTCTGGGCTACACCTTC
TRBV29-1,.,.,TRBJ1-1,CSVEEDVDRPMNTEAFF,TGCAGCGTTGAAGAGGATGTTGACAGACCCATGAACACTGAAGCTTTCTTT
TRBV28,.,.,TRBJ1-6,CATNEGVSYNSPLHF,TGTGCCACCAACGAGGGGGTTTCCTATAATTCACCCCTCCACTTT
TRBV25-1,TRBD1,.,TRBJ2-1,CASSPRTGGYNEQFF,TGTGCCAGCAGTCCGCGGACAGGGGGATACAATGAGCAGTTCTTC
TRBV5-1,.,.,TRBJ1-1,CASSLASRLNTEAFF,TGCGCCAGCAGCTTGGCCTCCAGGTTGAACACTGAAGCTTTCTTT
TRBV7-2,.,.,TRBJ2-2,CASSISQNTGELFF,TGTGCCAGCAGCATCTCACAGAACACCGGGGAGCTGTTTTTT
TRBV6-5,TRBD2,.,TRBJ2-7,CASSSGTRMGYEQYF,TGTGCCAGCAGTTCAGGGACTAGGATGGGCTACGAGCAGTACTTC
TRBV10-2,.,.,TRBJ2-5,CASSVGGLPKRETQYF,TGCGCCAGCAGTGTAGGCGGACTCCCCAAGCGGGAGACCCAGTACTTC
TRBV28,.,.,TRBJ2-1,CASRPGGNEQFF,TGTGCCAGCAGACCCGGGGGAAATGAGCAGTTCTTC
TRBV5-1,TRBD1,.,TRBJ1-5,CASSLGQGSNQPQHF,TGCGCCAGCAGCTTGGGACAGGGGAGCAATCAGCCCCAGCATTTT
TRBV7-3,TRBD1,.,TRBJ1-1,CASSMTGQTEAFF,TGTGCCAGCAGCATGACAGGGCAGACTGAAGCTTTCTTT
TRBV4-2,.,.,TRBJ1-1,CASSQPTREGTEAFF,TGTGCCAGCAGCCAACCAACCCGGGAAGGCACTGAAGCTTTCTTT
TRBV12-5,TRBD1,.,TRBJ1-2,CASGTGQGTNYGYTF,TGTGCTAGTGGGACGGGACAGGGAACAAACTATGGCTACACCTTC
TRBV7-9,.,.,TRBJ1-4,CATGEKLFF,TGTGCCACCGGTGAAAAACTGTTTTTT
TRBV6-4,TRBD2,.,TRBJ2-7,CASSDSVFGSLFLRENEQYF,TGTGCCAGCAGTGACTCGGTTTTCGGCTCCCTCTTTCTGCGGGAGAACGAGCAGTACTTC
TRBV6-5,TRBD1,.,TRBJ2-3,CASSYSGQRTDTQYF,TGTGCCAGCAGTTACTCGGGACAGCGCACAGATACGCAGTATTTT
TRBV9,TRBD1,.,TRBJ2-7,CASSPPGTGREQYF,TGTGCCAGCAGCCCCCCCGGGACAGGGCGAGAGCAGTACTTC
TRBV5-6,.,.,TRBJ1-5,CASSLWGGNQPQHF,TGTGCCAGCAGCTTGTGGGGGGGCAATCAGCCCCAGCATTTT
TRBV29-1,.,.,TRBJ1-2,CSAAKGLGRDNYGYTF,TGCAGCGCCGCAAAAGGTCTCGGGAGAGATAACTATGGCTACACCTTC
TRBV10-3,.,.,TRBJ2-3,CAISDPSVGAGTDTQYF,TGTGCCATCAGTGATCCGAGCGTGGGGGCGGGTACAGATACGCAGTATTTT
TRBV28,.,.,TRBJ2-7,CASSPYVGGTYEQYF,TGTGCCAGCAGTCCATACGTGGGGGGAACCTACGAGCAGTACTTC
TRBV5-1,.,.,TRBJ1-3,CASSPGQKNTIYF,TGCGCCAGCAGCCCTGGACAGAAAAACACCATATATTTT
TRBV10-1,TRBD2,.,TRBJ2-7,CASSDGASGSYEQYF,TGCGCCAGCAGTGATGGGGCTAGCGGGTCCTACGAGCAGTACTTC
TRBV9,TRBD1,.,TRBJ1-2,CASSATGSGGYTF,TGTGCCAGCAGTGCGACAGGGAGTGGGGGCTACACCTTC
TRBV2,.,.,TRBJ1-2,CASKTGHSNYGYTF,TGTGCCAGCAAGACCGGACATTCTAACTATGGCTACACCTTC
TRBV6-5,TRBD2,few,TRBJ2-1,CASSSGTSGNNEQFF,TGTGCCAGCAGCTCCGGGACTAGCGGTAACAATGAGCAGTTCTTC
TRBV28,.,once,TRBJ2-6,CASSPPVGRTGANVLTF,TGTGCCAGCAGTCCGCCGGTGGGGCGGACCGGGGCCAACGTCCTGACTTTC
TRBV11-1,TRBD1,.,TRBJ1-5,CASSFGRTGNNQPQHF,TGTGCCAGCAGCTTCGGCCGGACAGGAAACAATCAGCCCCAGCATTTT
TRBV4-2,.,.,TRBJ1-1,CASSHQNTEAFF,TGTGCCAGCAGCCACCAGAACACTGAAGCTTTCTTT
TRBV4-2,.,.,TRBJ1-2,CASSQNQGPFYTF,TGTGCCAGCAGCCAAAACCAGGGGCCCTTCTACACCTTC
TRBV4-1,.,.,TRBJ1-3,CASSQDAGVGNTIYF,TGCGCCAGCAGCCAAGATGCAGGGGTCGGAAACACCATATATTTT
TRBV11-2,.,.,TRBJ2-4,CASSPNWGHRNF,TGTGCCAGCAGCCCTAATTGGGGCCACCGAAACTTC
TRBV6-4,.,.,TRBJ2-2,CASSSGTGVIGELFF,TGTGCCAGCAGCAGCGGGACAGGAGTCATCGGGGAGCTATTTTTT
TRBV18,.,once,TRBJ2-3,CASSREGTGMDF,TGTGCCAGCTCACGGGAAGGGACTGGCATGGATTTT
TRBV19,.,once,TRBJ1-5,CASSIDRGNQPQHF,TGTGCCAGTAGTATCGACAGAGGAAATCAGCCCCAGCATTTT